This T cell receptor beta chain appears in the sequencing data of a study of cytomegalovirus exposure and HLA in healthy donors. Germline V gene sequence: CDR1 KGHSH, CDR2 LQKENI. The V end was cut by 5 bases, the J end by 4 bases, with 9 bases between. This CDR3 contains 13 residues. PCR involved 60 Vbeta and 13 Jbeta primers. Libraries were prepared by immunoSEQ multiplex PCR; TCRdb keeps only in-frame clonotypes and omits some of them. The repertoire table contains approximately 72,000 clones. The sequencing sample was made of PBMCs. The TCR comes from a woman aged 40-49 years in good health and CMV-seropositive. V usage is TRBV18 and J usage is TRBJ1-3; possible D gene TRBD1, 6 bases. The chain's CDR3 is CASSAGEGNTIYF. CDR3 nucleotide sequence: TGTGCCAGCTCAGCAGGGGAAGGAAACACCATATATTTT.